This T cell receptor beta chain is drawn from a study of blood T cell repertoires in COVID-19. As handled by the study authors: Researchers report that nucleated cell counts were estimated from reference gene primer amplification. Measured with immunoSEQ multiplex PCR; TCRdb has only the in-frame clones, and not every one. That table supplies the V and J calls and clone size; D and trimming were determined from the DNA. The sample has more than 200,000 clones; under 90% are singletons. The junction had 10 bases not matched to a gene; V was cut back by 6 bases and J by 8 bases. CDR1 and CDR2 from the germline V gene are MRHNA and SNTAGT. This CDR3 spans 15 amino acids. Participants spanned ages about 18 to 90 years and resided in roughly 22 US areas. Categorization into cohorts depended on clinical history that participants reported.

The sequenced material came from PBMCs or T cells enriched from blood (not recorded which). The sequence was collected from a man aged 35 to 55 who had recovered from COVID-19. The chain has TRBV6-4 and TRBJ1-4; TRBD1 matches at 9 bases. CDR3 in DNA: TGTGCCAGCAGCGGAACAGGGGGCGCCAGGGAAAAACTGTTTTTT. Amino acids: CASSGTGGAREKLFF.